This TCR beta chain was identified during a study of blood T cell repertoires in COVID-19. Study background: There were acute and convalescent COVID-19 samples, and they came from the United States, Italy and Spain. The analysed material was cDNA or gDNA that came from T cells, B-cell-depleted T cells, or PBMCs.

Produced via immunoSEQ multiplex PCR; TCRdb's table is partial and in-frame only. This table holds about 190,000 clones, roughly 86% found once. The sample was peripheral blood. The receptor was derived from a woman aged 25 to 39 with active or convalescent COVID-19.

CDR3 DNA sequence: TGTGCCAGCAGACCCAAGGACAGTGGGACTGAAGCTTTCTTT. Protein sequence: CASRPKDSGTEAFF. V gene TRBV21-1 combines with J gene TRBJ1-1; the DNA was not compared with TRBD1, the D call given in the table. TRBV21-1 is described as a pseudogene. The CDR3 spans 14 residues.